This TCR beta chain was retrieved from a study of CD8+CD57+ T cells in acquired aplastic anemia. The wider study: DNA recovered from sorted CD4+ and CD8+ cells had a mean of about 3.5 ug. Healthy donor sequencing depth: approximately 9.9 million CD4+, some 11 million CD8+ reads.

Germline V lookup: CDR1 SGHTA, CDR2 FQGTGA. CDR3 length: 14 amino acids. Researchers used genomic DNA as the template to profile TCR beta VDJ and CDR3. A single record per CDR3 protein comes from TCRdb applying MiXCR to the reads. The profile shows 400,000 to 450,000 distinct CDR3 sequences, 65% to 75% of them singletons. Broader study findings: Between patients and controls, CD8+ Simpson's diversity did not vary significantly. Patients shared 25 to 35 CD8+ CDR3 sequences with controls.

Details on this clonotype: Antigen specificity is unknown. An end of the junction differs from the germline gene, which may be a read error.

The sequenced sample was sorted CD4+, CD8+, or CD8+CD57+ T cells (not recorded which) from PBMCs. The sequence derives from a human donor in good health, serving as a control. The chain joins TRBV7-3 to TRBJ2-5; possible D gene TRBD1, 6 bases. CDR3 amino acids: CASSGIGGVETQHF. The CDR3 region has the DNA TGTGCCAGCAGCGGAATAGGGGGTGTAGAGACCCAGCACTTC.